The 19 T cell receptor beta chains listed next were all sequenced from one sample in a study of Ad26.COV2.S vaccination and SARS-CoV-2 variants. Stated treatment: around 19 received Ad26.COV2.S at low or high dose, single or two shots; a few received placebo; per-sample allocation not given. Sampling happened 63 days after the first vaccine or placebo injection. Profiled with immunoSEQ multiplex PCR; TCRdb holds only in-frame clones, not every one. The table includes about 450,000 clones, approximately 89% detected once. The material sequenced was peripheral blood, taken in a trial of Ad26.COV2.S vaccine versus placebo. The receptor source for this set is a person aged 18 to 59 who received the Ad26.COV2.S COVID-19 vaccine or a placebo.

The V gene is TRBV9, the J gene TRBJ2-2; tentatively, D is TRBD1 (5 bases). V was clipped by 0 bases and J by 0 bases, with 15 bases between them. Germline CDR1 reads SGDLS; CDR2 reads YYNGEE. The CDR3 has 18 amino acids. In DNA, the CDR3 is TGTGCCAGCAGCGTAGACAACAGGCCCCACTCGAACACCGGGGAGCTGTTTTTT. As protein: CASSVDNRPHSNTGELFF.

This clone was detected only a few times. The rearrangement uses TRBV3-1 (or the pseudogene TRBV3-2) and TRBJ1-5; D is uncertain. V was pared by 4 bases and J by 7 bases, with 14 bases between. CDR3 length equals 14 residues. The germline CDR1 and CDR2 sequences are LGHDT and YNNKEL (reference sequence). CDR3 DNA: TGTGCCAGCAGCCCAGAGAGCAGAGGGCAGCCCCAGCATTTT. Translating it yields CASSPESRGQPQHF.

This chain connects TRBV6-4 to TRBJ1-5, with D possibly TRBD1 on 6 matching bases. V lost 3 bases and J 6 bases, leaving 9 bases between the germline ends. This CDR3 has 13 amino acids. From germline, CDR1 is MRHNA and CDR2 SNTAGT. The CDR3 sequence is CASSEQGGQPQHF. The CDR3 bases are TGTGCCAGCAGTGAACAGGGAGGTCAGCCCCAGCATTTT.

The rearrangement links TRBV6-5 to TRBJ2-2; no clear D. The CDR3 contains 12 residues. Trimming took off 6 bases at V and 1 base at J, with 3 bases between the two ends. In germline, CDR1 is MNHEY, CDR2 SVGAGI. The CDR3 nucleotides read TGTGCCAGCAGCAAGAACACCGGGGAGCTGTTTTTT. Its protein is CASSKNTGELFF.

The chain carries TRBV18 and TRBJ1-1, with D possibly being TRBD1 (5 bases). Looked up from germline, CDR1 is KGHSH and CDR2 is LQKENI. Trimming stripped 3 bases from V and 4 bases from J, with 15 bases between. The CDR3 spans 15 residues. CDR3 DNA sequence: TGTGCCAGCTCACCGAGCCGGGGCATGGTCACTGAAGCTTTCTTT. Translation gives CASSPSRGMVTEAFF.

V gene TRBV27 combines with J gene TRBJ1-3; 7 positions agree with TRBD1. The CDR3 extends over 16 amino acids. Trimming removed 0 bases from V and 2 bases from J; junction bases left unmatched: 4. Germline values: CDR1 MNHEY, CDR2 SMNVEV (reference sequence). The CDR3 loop is CASSLSDRAPGNTIYF. The CDR3 DNA reads TGTGCCAGCAGTTTATCTGACAGGGCCCCTGGAAACACCATATATTTT.

V and J are TRBV9 and TRBJ2-3; 7 bases match TRBD2. J gave up 2 bases and V 4 bases, and 7 bases lay outside the gene matches. The CDR3 runs 15 residues. Germline lookup yields CDR1 SGDLS and CDR2 YYNGEE. CDR3 amino acids: CASSSSSGDTDTQYF. Here the CDR3 DNA reads TGTGCCAGCAGCTCCTCTAGCGGAGACACAGATACGCAGTATTTT.

This clone was detected once. The chain recombines TRBV18 with TRBJ1-1, with D possibly TRBD1 on 5 matching bases. The V and J ends lost 2 bases and 5 bases respectively, with 15 bases between them. Germline V gene data show CDR1 as KGHSH and CDR2 as LQKENI. The CDR3 runs to 15 residues. The CDR3 nucleotides read TGTGCCAGCTCACCAACGGGGGAAAGGAGGACTGAAGCTTTCTTT. This gives the protein CASSPTGERRTEAFF. Full variable domain (outside the CDR3, taken from reference TRBV18 and TRBJ1-1): NAGVMQNPRHLVRRRGQEARLRCSPMKGHSHVYWYRQLPEEGLKFMVYLQKENIIDESGMPKERFSAEFPKEGPSILRIQQVVRGDSAAYFCASSPTGERRTEAFFGQGTRLTVV.

The chain links TRBV18 to TRBJ2-7; 7 positions match TRBD1. The V and J ends lost 3 bases and 6 bases, in that order; junction bases with no gene match: 8. CDR3 length equals 14 residues. Germline V lookup: CDR1 KGHSH, CDR2 LQKENI. The CDR3 nucleotides read TGTGCCAGCTCACCCCGGACAGGAGAAAGCGAGCAGTACTTC. Translating it yields CASSPRTGESEQYF.

This clone has just one count. The genes are TRBV27 and TRBJ2-1; 7 bases match TRBD1. CDR1 MNHEY and CDR2 SMNVEV come from the germline V gene (reference sequence). This CDR3 has 15 residues. Trimming at V came to 4 bases and at J to 3 bases, leaving 6 bases not matched to a gene. CDR3 nucleotides: TGTGCCAGCAGTTGGGCCTGGGACAGCTACAATGAGCAGTTCTTC. Translating it yields CASSWAWDSYNEQFF.

The V call is TRBV11-3, the J call TRBJ1-3; no reliable D call. This CDR3 comprises 14 residues. Trimming pared 5 bases from V and 2 bases from J, leaving 10 bases between. The germline gives CDR1 SGHNT, CDR2 YENEEA. CDR3 sequence (DNA): TGTGCCAGCAGCCGAACAAGGACTGGAAACACCATATATTTT. The encoded protein is CASSRTRTGNTIYF.

V usage is TRBV12-5 and J usage is TRBJ2-2, with 8 bases fitting TRBD2. Germline CDR1 is LGHNT and CDR2 is FRNRAP. V was clipped by 4 bases and J by 3 bases; unmatched bases: 7. The CDR3 is made up of 16 amino acids. CDR3 residues: CASGSRTSRYTGELFF. CDR3 nucleotides: TGTGCTAGTGGTTCACGGACTAGCCGATACACCGGGGAGCTGTTTTTT.

The chain uses TRBV6-2 or TRBV6-3 and TRBJ2-2; 8 bases match TRBD1. The germline V gene encodes CDR1 MNHEY and CDR2 SVGEGT. V lost 5 bases to trimming and J lost 6 bases; unmatched junction nucleotides: 8. CDR3 length: 15 residues. The CDR3 DNA sequence: TGTGCCAGCAGTCTTGACAGGGGATTGTCCGGGGAGCTGTTTTTT. Residues: CASSLDRGLSGELFF.

V and J are TRBV7-2 and TRBJ1-2; 7 nucleotides align to TRBD1. CDR1 SGHTA and CDR2 FQGNSA come from the germline V gene. The CDR3 has 14 amino acids. V lost 1 base, J lost 10 bases, and 9 bases stayed unmatched. CDR3 DNA: TGTGCCAGCAGCTTAGTTGGACAGGAGGTGGTCTACACCTTC. Residues: CASSLVGQEVVYTF.

This clone was recorded many times. The chain employs TRBV2 and TRBJ1-5; TRBD1 might be the D (6 bases). The CDR3 sequence is 14 residues long. The germline V gene encodes CDR1 SNHLY and CDR2 FYNNEI. Trimming stripped 8 bases from V and 5 bases from J, with 16 bases between. CDR3 region: CASYTGRLDQPQHF. CDR3 bases: TGTGCCAGCTACACAGGGAGATTGGATCAGCCCCAGCATTTT.

The gene calls are TRBV2 and TRBJ1-6; D is unresolved. The ends were cut back, 8 bases at V and 4 bases at J, with 9 bases in the middle. Germline CDR1 SNHLY, CDR2 FYNNEI. The CDR3 sequence is 13 residues long. CDR3 sequence reads: CASGYGYNSPLHF. The CDR3 DNA reads TGTGCCAGCGGATACGGGTATAATTCACCCCTCCACTTT.

The chain has TRBV30 and TRBJ1-2; D is unresolved. Germline V gene lookup returns CDR1 GTSNPN and CDR2 SVGIG (reference sequence). Trimming removed 4 bases from V and 6 bases from J, with 12 bases in between. The CDR3 is 12 amino acids. The CDR3 DNA follows: TGTGCCTGGACCGATCGGGCTAATGGCTACACCTTC. Translated, it gives CAWTDRANGYTF.

A single count supports this clone. This rearrangement joins TRBV19 to TRBJ2-1, with D tentatively TRBD1 or TRBD2 (5 bases each). Per the germline V gene, CDR1 is LNHDA and CDR2 is SQIVND (reference sequence). The CDR3 totals 13 residues. V lost 11 bases to trimming and J lost 7 bases, with 18 bases between them. CDR3 nucleotides: TGTGCCGGACCGGGACCAGTACTTAATGAGCAGTTCTTC. This translates into CAGPGPVLNEQFF.

The V and J genes are TRBV6-5 and TRBJ2-7; D may be TRBD1 (6 bases). Germline V gene lookup returns CDR1 MNHEY and CDR2 SVGAGI. The V and J ends lost 5 bases and 0 bases respectively, with 11 bases between them. The CDR3 is 14 residues long. The CDR3 DNA reads TGTGCCAGCAGTCCCGGGACATTCTCCTACGAGCAGTACTTC. Encoded protein: CASSPGTFSYEQYF.